This T cell receptor (beta chain) originates from a study of blood T cell repertoires in COVID-19. As for the study in general: Sample material is recorded as cDNA or gDNA derived from T cells, B-cell-depleted T cells, or PBMCs.

Original handling: Quantification of nucleated cells was approximated via reference gene primer amplification. Generated by immunoSEQ multiplex PCR, the TCRdb table keeps only in-frame clones and is missing some. The DNA gave D and trimming, while V, J and clone size come from that table. The sample yields over 200,000 clones, about 91% seen once. This clonotype was obtained from a man between 18 and 29 years old with active or convalescent COVID-19. Sequencing was done on a sample of peripheral blood.

This CDR3 reads CASSSLGPQHF. CDR3 coding DNA: TGTGCCAGCAGTTCCCTAGGGCCCCAGCATTTT. The chain combines TRBV12-3 or TRBV12-4 with TRBJ1-5; no clear D. CDR3 length equals 11 residues. Trimming left V 4 bases short and J 9 bases short, with 7 bases between.